This T cell receptor (beta chain) comes out of a study of neurological immune-mediated disorders. Study background: The approximately 34 multiple sclerosis patients comprised roughly 31 that were relapsing-remitting and 3 that were secondary progressive.

TCRdb reprocessed the 5' RACE reads with MiXCR, giving one entry per CDR3 protein. The table has approximately 48,000 distinct CDR3 sequences, roughly 3% seen once. This clonotype has at least ten counts. From germline, CDR1 is MNHEY and CDR2 SVGAGI. The CDR3 sequence is 15 residues long. The V end was cut by 4 bases, the J end by 2 bases, with 14 bases between. The receptor was isolated from a woman between 45 and 65 years old with multiple sclerosis. The material sequenced was PBMCs. The rearrangement joins TRBV6-5 to TRBJ2-5; weak D call: TRBD1 (6 bases). Here the CDR3 reads CASSLVPGQQETQYF. DNA for the CDR3: TGTGCCAGCAGTTTGGTGCCTGGACAGCAAGAGACCCAGTACTTC.